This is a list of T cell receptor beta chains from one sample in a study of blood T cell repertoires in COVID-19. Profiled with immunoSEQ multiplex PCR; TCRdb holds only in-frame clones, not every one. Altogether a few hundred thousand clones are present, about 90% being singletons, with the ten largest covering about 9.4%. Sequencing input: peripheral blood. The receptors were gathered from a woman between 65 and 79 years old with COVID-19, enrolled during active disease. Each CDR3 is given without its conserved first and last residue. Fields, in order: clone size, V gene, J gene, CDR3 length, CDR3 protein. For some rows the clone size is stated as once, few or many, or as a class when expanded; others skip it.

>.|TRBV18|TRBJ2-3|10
ASSPYSDTQY
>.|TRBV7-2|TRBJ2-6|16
ASSLRGWVGTGANVLT
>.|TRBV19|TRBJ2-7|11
ASSSSGSYEQY
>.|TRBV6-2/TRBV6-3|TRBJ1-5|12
ASSYPQPRQPQH
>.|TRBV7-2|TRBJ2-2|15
ASSPGGGGRATGELF
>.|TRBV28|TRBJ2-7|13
ASSILDTGREEQY
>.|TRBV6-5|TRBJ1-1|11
ASSYQDGTEAF
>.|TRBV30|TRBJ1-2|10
AWSQGNYGYT
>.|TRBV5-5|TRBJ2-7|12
ASSLTHMAYEQY
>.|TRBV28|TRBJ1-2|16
ASSISGQGLYPRYGYT
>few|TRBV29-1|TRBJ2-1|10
SVRKGGNEQF
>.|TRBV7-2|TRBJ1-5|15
ASSSSGAGGANQPQH
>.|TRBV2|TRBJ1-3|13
ASGGGLFSGNTIY
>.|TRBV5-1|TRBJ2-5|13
ASSFSGRLQETQY
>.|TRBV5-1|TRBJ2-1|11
ASSLVVGGGQF
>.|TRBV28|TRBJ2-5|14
ASSFPPSSGKETQY
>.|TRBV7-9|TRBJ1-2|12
ASSLFSGDYGYT
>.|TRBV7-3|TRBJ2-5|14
ASSIDGRWEAETQY
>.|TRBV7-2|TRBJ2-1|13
ASSFSSGSYNEQF
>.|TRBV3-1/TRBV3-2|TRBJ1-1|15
ASSQDGRGTGGPEAF
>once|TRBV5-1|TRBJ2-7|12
ASSALADSYEQY
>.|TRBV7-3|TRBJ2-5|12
ASSLNGGEETQY
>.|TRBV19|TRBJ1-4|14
ASSPLPGTTNEKLF
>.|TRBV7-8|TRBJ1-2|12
ASSLGRGLDGYT
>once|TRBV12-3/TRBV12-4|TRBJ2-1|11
ASSFRVWNEQF
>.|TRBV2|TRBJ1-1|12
ASRRHRGNTEAF
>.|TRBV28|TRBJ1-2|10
ATFSANYGYT
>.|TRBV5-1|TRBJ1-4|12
ASSLFGANEKLF
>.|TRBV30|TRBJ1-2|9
ACDSRPGYT
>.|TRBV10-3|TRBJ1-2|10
AISGYSYGYT
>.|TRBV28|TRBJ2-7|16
ASSSTGTSGSLYYEQY
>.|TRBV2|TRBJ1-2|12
ASSVDRGGVGYT
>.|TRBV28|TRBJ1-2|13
ATGTGGVLNYGYT
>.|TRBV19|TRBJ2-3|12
ASSRDKSTDTQY